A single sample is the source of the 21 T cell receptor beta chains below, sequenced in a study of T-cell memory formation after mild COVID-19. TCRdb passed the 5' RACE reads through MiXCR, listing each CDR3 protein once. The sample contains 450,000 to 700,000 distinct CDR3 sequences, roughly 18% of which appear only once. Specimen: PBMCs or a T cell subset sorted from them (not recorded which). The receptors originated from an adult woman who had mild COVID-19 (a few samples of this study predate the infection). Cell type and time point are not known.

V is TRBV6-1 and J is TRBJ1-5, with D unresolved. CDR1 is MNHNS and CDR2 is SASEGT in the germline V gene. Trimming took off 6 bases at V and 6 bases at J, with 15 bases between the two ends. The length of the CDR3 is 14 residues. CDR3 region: CASRPTTGGQPQHF. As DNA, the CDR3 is TGTGCCAGCAGACCTACCACGGGAGGTCAGCCCCAGCATTTT.

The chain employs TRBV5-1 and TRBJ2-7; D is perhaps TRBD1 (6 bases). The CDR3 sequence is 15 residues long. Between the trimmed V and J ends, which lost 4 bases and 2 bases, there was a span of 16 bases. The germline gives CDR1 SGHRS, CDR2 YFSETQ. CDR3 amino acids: CASSPEVTGPYEQYF. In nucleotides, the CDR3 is TGCGCCAGCAGCCCGGAGGTGACAGGCCCCTACGAGCAGTACTTC.

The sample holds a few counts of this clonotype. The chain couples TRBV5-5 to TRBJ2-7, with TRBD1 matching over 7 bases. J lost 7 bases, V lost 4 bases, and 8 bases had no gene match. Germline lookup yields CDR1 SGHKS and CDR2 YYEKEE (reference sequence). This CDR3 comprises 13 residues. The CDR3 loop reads CASSPPGTAEQYF. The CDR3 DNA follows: TGTGCCAGCAGCCCGCCTGGGACAGCTGAGCAGTACTTC.

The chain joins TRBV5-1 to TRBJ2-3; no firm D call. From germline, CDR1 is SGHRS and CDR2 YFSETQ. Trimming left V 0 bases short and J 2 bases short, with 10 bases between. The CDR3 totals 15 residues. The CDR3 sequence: CASSLDGVATDTQYF. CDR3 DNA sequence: TGCGCCAGCAGCTTGGATGGGGTTGCCACAGATACGCAGTATTTT.

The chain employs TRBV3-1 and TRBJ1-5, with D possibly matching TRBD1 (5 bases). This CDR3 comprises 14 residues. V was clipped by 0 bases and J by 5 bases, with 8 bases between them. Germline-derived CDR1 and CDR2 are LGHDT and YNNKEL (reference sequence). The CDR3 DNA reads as TGTGCCAGCAGCCAAGATGGGACCGATCAGCCCCAGCATTTT. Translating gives CASSQDGTDQPQHF. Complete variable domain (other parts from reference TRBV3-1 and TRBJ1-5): DTAVSQTPKYLVTQMGNDKSIKCEQNLGHDTMYWYKQDSKKFLKIMFSYNNKELIINETVPNRFSPKSPDKAHLNLHINSLELGDSAVYFCASSQDGTDQPQHFGDGTRLSIL.

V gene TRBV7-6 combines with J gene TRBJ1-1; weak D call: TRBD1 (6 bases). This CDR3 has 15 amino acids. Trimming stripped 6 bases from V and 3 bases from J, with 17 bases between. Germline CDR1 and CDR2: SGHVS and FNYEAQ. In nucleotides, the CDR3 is TGTGCCAGCAGTTCACAGGGTGGGTTGGACACTGAAGCTTTCTTT. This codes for CASSSQGGLDTEAFF.

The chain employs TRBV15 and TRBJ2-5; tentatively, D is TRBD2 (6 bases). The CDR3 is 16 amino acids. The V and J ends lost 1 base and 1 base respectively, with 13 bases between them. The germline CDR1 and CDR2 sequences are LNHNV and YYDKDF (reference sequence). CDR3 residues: CATSRGLYGSQETQYF. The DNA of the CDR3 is TGTGCCACCAGCAGAGGGTTGTACGGGAGCCAAGAGACCCAGTACTTC.

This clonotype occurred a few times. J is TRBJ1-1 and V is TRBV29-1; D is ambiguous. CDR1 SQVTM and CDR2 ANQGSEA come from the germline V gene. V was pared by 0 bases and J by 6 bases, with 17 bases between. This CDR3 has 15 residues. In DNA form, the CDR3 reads TGCAGCGTTGAAGATAGGATGGACGGAGACTCTGAAGCTTTCTTT. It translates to CSVEDRMDGDSEAFF.

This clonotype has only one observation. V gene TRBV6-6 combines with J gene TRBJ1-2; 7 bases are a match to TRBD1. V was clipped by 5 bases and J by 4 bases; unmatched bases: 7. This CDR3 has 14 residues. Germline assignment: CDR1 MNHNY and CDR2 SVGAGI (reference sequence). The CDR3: CASSSFDRAYGYTF. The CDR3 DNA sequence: TGTGCCAGCAGTAGCTTCGACAGGGCCTATGGCTACACCTTC.

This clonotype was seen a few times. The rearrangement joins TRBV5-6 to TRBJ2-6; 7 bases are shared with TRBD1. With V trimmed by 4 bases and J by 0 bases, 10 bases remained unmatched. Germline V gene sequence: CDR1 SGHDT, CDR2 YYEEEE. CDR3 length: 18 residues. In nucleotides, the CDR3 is TGTGCCAGCAGCAGAAGGGACAGTCGAACCTCTGGGGCCAACGTCCTGACTTTC. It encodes CASSRRDSRTSGANVLTF.

The CDR3 DNA reads TGTGCCAGCAGCCAAGAATCAGGCTACACAGATACGCAGTATTTT. It yields the protein CASSQESGYTDTQYF. J is TRBJ2-3 and V is TRBV4-2, with D unresolved. V lost 0 bases and J lost 2, with 9 bases in between. Per the germline V gene, CDR1 is LGHNA and CDR2 is YNFKEQ. There are 15 residues in the CDR3.

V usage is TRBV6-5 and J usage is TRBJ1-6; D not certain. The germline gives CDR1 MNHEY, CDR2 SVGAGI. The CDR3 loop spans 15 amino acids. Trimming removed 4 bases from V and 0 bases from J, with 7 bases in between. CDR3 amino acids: CASSSASSYNSPLHF. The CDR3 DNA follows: TGTGCCAGCAGTTCTGCCAGCTCCTATAATTCACCCCTCCACTTT.

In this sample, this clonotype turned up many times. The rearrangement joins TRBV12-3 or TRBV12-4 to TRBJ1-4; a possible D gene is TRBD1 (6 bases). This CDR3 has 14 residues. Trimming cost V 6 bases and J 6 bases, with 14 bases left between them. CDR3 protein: CASRTGTKYEKLFF. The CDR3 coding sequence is TGTGCCAGCAGGACCGGGACAAAATATGAAAAACTGTTTTTT.

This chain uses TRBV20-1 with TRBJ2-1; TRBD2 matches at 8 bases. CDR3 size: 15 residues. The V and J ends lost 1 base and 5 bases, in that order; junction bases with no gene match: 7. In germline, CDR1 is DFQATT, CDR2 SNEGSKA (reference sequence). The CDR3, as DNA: TGCAGTGCTAGAGCGGATGCGGGGGGCCACAATGAGCAGTTCTTC. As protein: CSARADAGGHNEQFF.

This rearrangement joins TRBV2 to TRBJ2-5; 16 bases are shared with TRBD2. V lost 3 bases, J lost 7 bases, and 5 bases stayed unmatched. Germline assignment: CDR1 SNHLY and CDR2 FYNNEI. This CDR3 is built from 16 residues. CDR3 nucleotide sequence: TGTGCCAGCAGTGAGGGACTAGCGGGGGGGCCAGGGACCCAGTACTTC. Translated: CASSEGLAGGPGTQYF.

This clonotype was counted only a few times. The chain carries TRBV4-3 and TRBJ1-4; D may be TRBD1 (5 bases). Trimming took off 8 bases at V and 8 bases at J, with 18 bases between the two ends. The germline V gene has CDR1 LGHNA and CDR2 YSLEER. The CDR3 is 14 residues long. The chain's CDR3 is CASRLALRGEKLFF. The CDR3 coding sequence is TGCGCCAGCCGACTCGCCCTCCGGGGGGAAAAACTGTTTTTT.

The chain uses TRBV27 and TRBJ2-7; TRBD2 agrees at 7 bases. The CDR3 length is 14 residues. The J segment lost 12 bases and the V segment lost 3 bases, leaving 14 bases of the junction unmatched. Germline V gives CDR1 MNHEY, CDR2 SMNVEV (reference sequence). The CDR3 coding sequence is TGTGCCAGCAGTTTCCGGACTAGAGCTACGTCCCGGTACTTC. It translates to CASSFRTRATSRYF.

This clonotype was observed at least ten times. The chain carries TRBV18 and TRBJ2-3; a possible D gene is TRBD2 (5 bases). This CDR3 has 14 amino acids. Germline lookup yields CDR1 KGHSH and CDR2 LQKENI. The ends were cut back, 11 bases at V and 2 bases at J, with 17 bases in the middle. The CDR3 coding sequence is TGTGCCGGGCGTGAGGGCCTCAACACAGATACGCAGTATTTT. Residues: CAGREGLNTDTQYF.

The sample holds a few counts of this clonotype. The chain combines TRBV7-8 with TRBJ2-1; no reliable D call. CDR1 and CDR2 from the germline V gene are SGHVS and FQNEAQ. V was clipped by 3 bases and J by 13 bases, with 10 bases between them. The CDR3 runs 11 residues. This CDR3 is CASSFETGQFF. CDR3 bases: TGTGCCAGCAGCTTTGAGACCGGCCAGTTCTTC.

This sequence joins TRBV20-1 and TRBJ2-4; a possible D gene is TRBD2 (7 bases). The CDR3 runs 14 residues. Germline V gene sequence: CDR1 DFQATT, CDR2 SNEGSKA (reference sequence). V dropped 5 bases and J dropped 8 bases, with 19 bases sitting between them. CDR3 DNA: TGCAGTGCTGGTAAAGGGGGGGGGCTGGACATTCAGTACTTC. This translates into CSAGKGGGLDIQYF.

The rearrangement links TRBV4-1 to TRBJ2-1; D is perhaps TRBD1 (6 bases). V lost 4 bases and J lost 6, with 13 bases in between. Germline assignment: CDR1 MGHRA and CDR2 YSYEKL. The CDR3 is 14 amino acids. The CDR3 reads CASSPGVLGNEQFF. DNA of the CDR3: TGCGCCAGCAGCCCAGGGGTCCTAGGCAATGAGCAGTTCTTC.